The 8 T cell receptor beta chains below come from one sample, sequenced in a study of tumor-infiltrating lymphocytes in oesophageal squamous cell carcinoma (dated by TCRdb to 2015 to 2016). The receptor library was made with PCR. The sequencer listed for this sample is Illumina HiSeq 2000. TCRdb redid the processing of the public reads, applying fastp at Q25 and MiXCR, and retained in-frame beta chains. Every entry covers one CDR3 protein and lists the most common genes and DNA from its rows. The sample yields about 20,000 distinct CDR3 sequences; about two fifths were counted once. The top ten hold less than 20% of the sample. Input material: esophageal tumor tissue. These receptors all stem from a male donor with esophageal squamous cell carcinoma.

This chain joins TRBV20-1 and TRBJ1-2; TRBD1 agrees at 10 bases. The junction had 7 bases not matched to a gene; V was cut back by 7 bases and J by 8 bases. The CDR3 has 12 amino acids. Looked up from germline, CDR1 is DFQATT and CDR2 is SNEGSKA (reference sequence). CDR3 nucleotides: TGCAGTGGTCTGACAGGGGGCGTCGGCTACACCTTC. The encoded protein is CSGLTGGVGYTF.

V is TRBV7-2 and J is TRBJ2-5; unclear D gene. The J call may not be correct, given that the DNA end is closer to TRBJ2-6. This CDR3 is 16 amino acids long. Germline lookup yields CDR1 SGHTA and CDR2 FQGNSA. The CDR3 loop is CASSRYGGAGANVLTF. In DNA, the CDR3 is TGTGCCAGCAGCCGATACGGTGGGGCTGGGGCCAACGTCCTGACTTTC.

The chain employs TRBV9 and TRBJ2-1; possible D gene TRBD1, 6 bases. Trimming removed 0 bases from V and 4 bases from J, with 8 bases in between. Germline V lookup: CDR1 SGDLS, CDR2 YYNGEE. There are 14 residues in the CDR3. Here the CDR3 reads CASSVGDRYNEQFF. The CDR3 DNA sequence: TGTGCCAGCAGCGTAGGCGACAGGTACAATGAGCAGTTCTTC.

This sequence joins TRBV7-2 and TRBJ2-2, with D possibly matching TRBD2 (7 bases). The V gene lost 7 bases and the J gene lost 3 bases, with 21 bases spanning the gap. The CDR3 runs 17 residues. The germline V gene has CDR1 SGHTA and CDR2 FQGNSA. CDR3 in amino acids: CASNEWGGARHTGELFF. The CDR3 nucleotides read TGTGCCAGCAACGAATGGGGGGGGGCGCGCCACACCGGGGAGCTGTTTTTT.

This clonotype was seen at least ten times. CDR3 protein: CASSFGREETQYF. The DNA of the CDR3 is TGTGCCAGCAGCTTCGGCCGCGAAGAGACCCAGTACTTC. This chain connects TRBV7-3 to TRBJ2-5, with D unclear. The CDR3 is 13 residues long. Germline V gene data show CDR1 as SGHTA and CDR2 as FQGTGA. V was clipped by 3 bases and J by 3 bases, with 8 bases between them.

At least ten counts were recorded for this clonotype. A much more abundant neighbour one base away suggests this may be a read error. This rearrangement joins TRBV24-1 to TRBJ2-5; D possibly uses TRBD1 or TRBD2 (5 bases each). Germline-derived CDR1 and CDR2 are KGHDR and SFDVKD. V was cut by 7 bases and J by 11 bases, with 19 bases left in between. This CDR3 is 13 amino acids long. The CDR3 bases are TGTGCCACCAGGAAGGGAGCCAGGGATGAGCAGTACTTC. Translating it yields CATRKGARDEQYF.

On this clonotype: A much larger clone sits a single nucleotide away, making a read error possible. The rearrangement uses TRBV6-4 and TRBJ2-1, with 10 bases matching TRBD1. The J call is uncertain, as TRBJ2-7 better fits the DNA end. The CDR3 sequence is 15 residues long. CDR1 is MRHNA, CDR2 SNTAGT, per germline. The CDR3, as DNA: TGTGCCAGCAGTGACTCGACAGGGGGCTACAATGAGCAGTACTTC. This sequence encodes CASSDSTGGYNEQYF.

The table lists this clonotype with a few counts. Possible read error: a much larger clone is one base away. The chain carries TRBV7-2 and TRBJ1-1; D call uncertain. From germline, CDR1 is SGHTA and CDR2 FQGNSA. The CDR3 is 13 residues long. CDR3 sequence reads: CASSLQNTGELYF. For the CDR3, the DNA is TGTGCCAGCAGCTTACAGAACACCGGGGAGCTGTATTTT.